This TCR beta chain originates from a study of blood T cell repertoires in COVID-19. Study summary: COVID-19 samples collected from the United States, Italy and Spain covered acute and convalescent phases. PBMCs, B-cell-depleted T cells, or T cells provided the cDNA or gDNA that made up the material.

Authors' data handling: Cell counts per sample came from amplifying reference gene primers. The assay was immunoSEQ multiplex PCR, and TCRdb's table has in-frame clones only and misses some. V and J calls and clone size are given by that table; D and trimming were obtained from the DNA. The sample records about 49,000 clones, approximately 85% being singletons. Per the germline V gene, CDR1 is MNHEY and CDR2 is SVGAGI. This CDR3 is built from 16 residues. V gave up 3 bases and J gave up 4 bases; unmatched junction bases: 8. The specimen sequenced was peripheral blood. This sequence was found in a human donor in a cohort sampled during active COVID-19. The rearrangement links TRBV6-5 to TRBJ2-7; 11 bases align to TRBD1. CDR3 in amino acids: CASSYRTGGYLYEQYF. The CDR3 nucleotides are TGTGCCAGCAGTTATAGGACAGGGGGCTACTTGTACGAGCAGTACTTC.